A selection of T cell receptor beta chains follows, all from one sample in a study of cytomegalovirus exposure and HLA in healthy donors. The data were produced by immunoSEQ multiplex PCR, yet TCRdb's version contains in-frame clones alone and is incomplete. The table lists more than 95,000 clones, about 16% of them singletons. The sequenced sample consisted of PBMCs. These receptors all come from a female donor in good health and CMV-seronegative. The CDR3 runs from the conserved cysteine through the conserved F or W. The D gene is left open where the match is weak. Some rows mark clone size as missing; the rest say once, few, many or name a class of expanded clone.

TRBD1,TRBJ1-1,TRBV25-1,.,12,TGTGCCAGCAATACCTACGGGACAGGAGCTTTCTTT,CASNTYGTGAFF
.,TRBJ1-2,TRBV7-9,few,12,TGTGCCAGCAGCCGTATCAGGTTTGGCTACACCTTC,CASSRIRFGYTF
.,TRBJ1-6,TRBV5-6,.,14,TGTGCCAGCAGCGGCGGACAATATAATTCACCCCTCCACTTT,CASSGGQYNSPLHF
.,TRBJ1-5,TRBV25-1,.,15,TGTGCCAGCAGTGACCCCCGGTCCGGGAATCAGCCCCAGCATTTT,CASSDPRSGNQPQHF
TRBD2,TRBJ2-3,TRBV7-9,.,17,TGTGCCAGCAGCTTAGCGGGACTAGCGGGAGTGGCAGATACGCAGTATTTT,CASSLAGLAGVADTQYF
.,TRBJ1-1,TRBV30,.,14,TGTGCCTGGAGTAACGACCCCGGAGGCACTGAAGCTTTCTTT,CAWSNDPGGTEAFF
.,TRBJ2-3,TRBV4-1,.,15,TGCGCCAGCAGCCAGGGGGCGTCCATCCCAGATACGCAGTATTTT,CASSQGASIPDTQYF
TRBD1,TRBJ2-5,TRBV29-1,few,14,TGCAGCGTTGGAAGGGACAGAAATCGGGAGACCCAGTACTTC,CSVGRDRNRETQYF
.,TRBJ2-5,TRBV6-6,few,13,TGTGCCAGCCGGACGGGGGACCAAGAGACCCAGTACTTC,CASRTGDQETQYF
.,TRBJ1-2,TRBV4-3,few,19,TGCGCCAGCAGCCAAGATTATAGCACCGGCCTTCTGACTAACTATGGCTACACCTTC,CASSQDYSTGLLTNYGYTF
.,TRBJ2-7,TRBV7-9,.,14,TGTGCCAGCAGCTTAGGACAGTCTTCCTACGAGCAGTACTTC,CASSLGQSSYEQYF
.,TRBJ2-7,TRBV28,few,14,TGTGCCGGCAGTGTCACAGGGACCTCATACGAGCAGTACTTC,CAGSVTGTSYEQYF
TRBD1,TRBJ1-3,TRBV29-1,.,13,TGCAGCGTTGAGGCGGGACAGGGCGACACCATATATTTT,CSVEAGQGDTIYF
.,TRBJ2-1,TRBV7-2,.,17,TGTGCCAGCAGCTTACCCCCTCCCGGTAGCACTAGAGATGAGCAGTTCTTC,CASSLPPPGSTRDEQFF
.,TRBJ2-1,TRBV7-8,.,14,TGTGCCAGCAGCCCCTGGGGAGACTACAATGAGCAGTTCTTC,CASSPWGDYNEQFF
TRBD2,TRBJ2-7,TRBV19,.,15,TGTGCCAGTAGTATGCTAGCGGGGGCGACCTACGAGCAGTACTTC,CASSMLAGATYEQYF
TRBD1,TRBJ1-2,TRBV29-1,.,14,TGCAGCGTTGGGGGGGGACAGGGGGTCTATGGCTACACCTTC,CSVGGGQGVYGYTF
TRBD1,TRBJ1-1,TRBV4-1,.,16,TGCGCCAGCAGCCCCGGACAGGGGGCTTGGGACACTGAAGCTTTCTTT,CASSPGQGAWDTEAFF
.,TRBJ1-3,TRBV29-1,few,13,TGCAGCGTTGCCCAAACAGCTGGAAACACCATATATTTT,CSVAQTAGNTIYF
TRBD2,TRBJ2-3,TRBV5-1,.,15,TGCGCCAGCAGCTTGGAGCGGGGGGGCGGAGATACGCAGTATTTT,CASSLERGGGDTQYF
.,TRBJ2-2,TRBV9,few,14,TGTGCCAGCAGAGTGGGGCCCAACACCGGGGAGCTGTTTTTT,CASRVGPNTGELFF
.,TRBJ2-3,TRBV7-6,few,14,TGTGCCAGCACCGATGGACAGTGGGCAGATACGCAGTATTTT,CASTDGQWADTQYF
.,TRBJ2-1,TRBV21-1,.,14,TGTGCCAGCACCACTAGCGTTTCCTACAATGAGCAGTTCTTC,CASTTSVSYNEQFF
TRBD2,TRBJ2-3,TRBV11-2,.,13,TGTGCCAGCAGGTGGACTAGAGCAGATACGCAGTATTTT,CASRWTRADTQYF
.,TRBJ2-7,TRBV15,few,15,TGTGCCACCAGCAGGGCCGGGACACCGGACTACGAGCAGTACTTC,CATSRAGTPDYEQYF
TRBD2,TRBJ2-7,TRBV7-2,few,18,TGTGCCAGCAGCTTAGTTTGGACTAGCGGGAGGGCCTCCTACGAGCAGTACTTC,CASSLVWTSGRASYEQYF
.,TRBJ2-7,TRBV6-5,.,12,TGTGCCAGCAGGGACTTCACCTACGAGCAGTACTTC,CASRDFTYEQYF
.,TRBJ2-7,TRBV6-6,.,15,TGTGCCAGCAGTTACTCGACAGCCGTATCCTACGAGCAGTACTTC,CASSYSTAVSYEQYF
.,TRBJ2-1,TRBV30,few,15,TGTGCCTGGAGTGGCGGTAGCGACTCCTACAATGAGCAGTTCTTC,CAWSGGSDSYNEQFF
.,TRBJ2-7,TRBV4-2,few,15,TGTGCCAGCAGCCAAGAATCCAGGGGACCATACGAGCAGTACTTC,CASSQESRGPYEQYF
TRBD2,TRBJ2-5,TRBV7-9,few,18,TGTGCCAGCAGCCCAAAGACTAGCGGGAGCTGGAGTCGAGAGACCCAGTACTTC,CASSPKTSGSWSRETQYF
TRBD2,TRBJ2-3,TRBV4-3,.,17,TGCGCCAGCAGCCACGATTCGGCGGGAGGGCCCTCAGATACGCAGTATTTT,CASSHDSAGGPSDTQYF
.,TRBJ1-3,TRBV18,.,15,TGTGCCAGCTCACTCAGGGCTGTGGGTGGAAACACCATATATTTT,CASSLRAVGGNTIYF
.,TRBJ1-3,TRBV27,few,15,TGTGCCAGCAGAGATGGACACAACTCTGGAAACACCATATATTTT,CASRDGHNSGNTIYF
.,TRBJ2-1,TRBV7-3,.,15,TGTGCCAGCAGCCAAAGACTAGGGGAGCGTAATGAGCAGTTCTTC,CASSQRLGERNEQFF
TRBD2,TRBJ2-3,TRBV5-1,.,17,TGCGCCAGCAGCTTGGGAGAACTAGCGGGCCCAAGGGGTACGCAGTATTTT,CASSLGELAGPRGTQYF
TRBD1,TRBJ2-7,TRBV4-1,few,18,TGCGCCAGCAGCCATAATCTCGGCGGGACAGGGGGAGGGGGGTGGCAGTACTTC,CASSHNLGGTGGGGWQYF
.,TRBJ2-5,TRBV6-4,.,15,TGTGCCAGCAGTCCCTCAGCGGGCGACCAAGAGACCCAGTACTTC,CASSPSAGDQETQYF
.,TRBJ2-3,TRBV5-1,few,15,TGCGCCAGCAGCTTGGCGGCCAGACTCACAGATACGCAGTATTTT,CASSLAARLTDTQYF
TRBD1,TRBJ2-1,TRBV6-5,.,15,TGTGCCAGCAGGTCCGGGACAGGACGCTACAATGAGCAGTTCTTC,CASRSGTGRYNEQFF
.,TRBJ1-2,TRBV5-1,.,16,TGCGCCAGCAGCCTAAACTACAGGAGCGCTAACTATGGCTACACCTTC,CASSLNYRSANYGYTF
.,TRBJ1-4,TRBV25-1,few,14,TGTGCCAGCAGGGACCGGGAAGGTAATGAAAAACTGTTTTTT,CASRDREGNEKLFF
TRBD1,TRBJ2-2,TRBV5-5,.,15,TGTGCCAGCAGCTTGGCGGGACAGGGCACCGGGGAGCTGTTTTTT,CASSLAGQGTGELFF
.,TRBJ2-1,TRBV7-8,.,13,TGTGCCAGCAGCTTAGGGGGGCCCGGTGAGCAGTTCTTC,CASSLGGPGEQFF
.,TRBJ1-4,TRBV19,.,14,TGTGCCAGTAGTACTAGAGGGTTAGATGAAAAACTGTTTTTT,CASSTRGLDEKLFF
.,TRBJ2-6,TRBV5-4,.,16,TGTGCCAGCAGCCTACGACTGATCTCTGGGGCCAACGTCCTGACTTTC,CASSLRLISGANVLTF
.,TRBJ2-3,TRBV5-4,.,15,TGTGCCAGCAGGGCGGGGTTCCCCTCCACAGATACGCAGTATTTT,CASRAGFPSTDTQYF
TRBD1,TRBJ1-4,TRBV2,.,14,TGTGCCAGCAGTGCGGGACAGGGCCGTGAAAAACTGTTTTTT,CASSAGQGREKLFF
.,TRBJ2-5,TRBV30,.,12,TGTGCCTGGAGTGTCGGGAGAGAGACCCAGTACTTC,CAWSVGRETQYF
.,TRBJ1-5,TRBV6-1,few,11,TGTGCCAGCAGTTTCGATCAGCCCCAGCATTTT,CASSFDQPQHF
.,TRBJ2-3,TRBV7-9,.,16,TGTGCCAGCAGCTCCCGGACAGATTTAGTAGATGGTACGCAGTATTTT,CASSSRTDLVDGTQYF
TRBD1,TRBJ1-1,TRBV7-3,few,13,TGTGCCAGCAGCTTCACAGGGGACACTGAAGCTTTCTTT,CASSFTGDTEAFF
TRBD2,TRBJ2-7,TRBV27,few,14,TGTGCCAGCAGTAGGACTAGCGGGAGTTACGAGCAGTACTTC,CASSRTSGSYEQYF
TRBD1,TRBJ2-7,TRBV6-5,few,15,TGTGCCAGCAGTTACTCGATGGACAGGAGCTACGAGCAGTACTTC,CASSYSMDRSYEQYF
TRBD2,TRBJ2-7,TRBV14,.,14,TGTGCCAGCAGCCAAGGGACTAGCGGCTACGAGCAGTACTTC,CASSQGTSGYEQYF
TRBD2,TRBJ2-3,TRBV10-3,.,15,TGTGCCACTAGGCCCGGGGGAGGGAGCACAGATACGCAGTATTTT,CATRPGGGSTDTQYF
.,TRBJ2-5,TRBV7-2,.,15,TGTGCCAGCAGCTGGCGACTAGTTAATTACGAGACCCAGTACTTC,CASSWRLVNYETQYF